This T cell receptor (beta chain) came from a study of regulatory T cells in long-lasting Graves disease. Overall study findings and caveats: Those with persistent disease had in common more public clonotypes (about 3,000) than new patients (roughly 1,000).

Germline values: CDR1 GTSNPN, CDR2 SVGIG (reference sequence). The V gene lost 5 bases and the J gene lost 8 bases, with 13 bases spanning the gap. The CDR3 is made up of 12 amino acids. Documented time point: newly diagnosed GD, antithyroid drugs for less than 3 months. Extracted PBMC RNA gave rise to the TCR library. Regarding this clonotype: Its antigen is not identified.

CDR3-region Arm-PCR and iRepertoire HTBI primers produced the TCR beta libraries. From the multiplex PCR reads, TCRdb called clonotypes with MiXCR, one entry per CDR3 protein. The sample carries 350,000 to 550,000 distinct CDR3 sequences, about 17% recorded once. These sequences were also reported in another study, on T cells in Graves' hyperthyroidism and ophthalmopathy. From that report: The HTBI primer set was used in a first-round RT-PCR of the TCR CDR3. Using 13 V-J features, a model discriminated ophthalmopathy from stable hyperthyroidism.

The chain uses TRBV30 and TRBJ2-1; the D gene is possibly TRBD2 (7 bases). The source material was peripheral blood mononuclear cells (PBMCs), sampled at new diagnosis, from a patient treated with antithyroid drugs. This TCR was recovered from a woman younger than 35 with Graves disease. This CDR3 is CAWGGAGYEQFF. The CDR3 coding sequence is TGTGCCTGGGGGGGGGCAGGCTATGAGCAGTTCTTC.